The entry below gives a single T cell receptor (beta chain) sequence along with its context. Libraries were prepared by immunoSEQ multiplex PCR; TCRdb keeps only in-frame clonotypes and omits some of them. In the table there are around 100,000 clones, roughly 94% of which are singletons. The data derive from a study of brain T cells in children with intractable seizures. Losses at the gene ends were 3 bases for V and 0 bases for J; bases not matched to a gene: 4. This CDR3 spans 17 amino acids. Germline V gene data show CDR1 as SGHVS and CDR2 as FQNEAQ. This sequence was found in a boy less than two years old with hemimegalencephaly and intractable seizures. The material was peripheral blood, obtained at surgery. The V gene is TRBV7-8, the J gene TRBJ2-3; 12 bases map to TRBD2. In nucleotides, the CDR3 is TGTGCCAGCAGCTTCCGGACTAGCGGGGTGAGCACAGATACGCAGTATTTT. Translating gives CASSFRTSGVSTDTQYF.